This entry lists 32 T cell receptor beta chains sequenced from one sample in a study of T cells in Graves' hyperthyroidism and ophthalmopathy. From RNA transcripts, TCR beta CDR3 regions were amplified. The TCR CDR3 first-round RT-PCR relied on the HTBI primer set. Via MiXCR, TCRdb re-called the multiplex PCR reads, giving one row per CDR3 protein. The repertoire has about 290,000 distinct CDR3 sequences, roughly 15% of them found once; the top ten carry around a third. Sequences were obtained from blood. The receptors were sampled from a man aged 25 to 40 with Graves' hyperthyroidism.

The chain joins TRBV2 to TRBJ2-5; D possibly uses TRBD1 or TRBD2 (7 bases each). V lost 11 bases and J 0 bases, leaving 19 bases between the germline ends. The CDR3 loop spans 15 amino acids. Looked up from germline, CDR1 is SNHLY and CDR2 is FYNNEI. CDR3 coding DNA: TGTGCCGGCTCCAGGGGGGGGCTGTACCAAGAGACCCAGTACTTC. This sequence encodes CAGSRGGLYQETQYF.

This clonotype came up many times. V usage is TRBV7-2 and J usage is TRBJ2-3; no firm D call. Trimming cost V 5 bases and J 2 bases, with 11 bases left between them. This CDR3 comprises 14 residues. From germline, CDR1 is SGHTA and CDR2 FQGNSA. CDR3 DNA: TGTGCCAGCAGCACCCCCGTAGCCACAGATACGCAGTATTTT. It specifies CASSTPVATDTQYF.

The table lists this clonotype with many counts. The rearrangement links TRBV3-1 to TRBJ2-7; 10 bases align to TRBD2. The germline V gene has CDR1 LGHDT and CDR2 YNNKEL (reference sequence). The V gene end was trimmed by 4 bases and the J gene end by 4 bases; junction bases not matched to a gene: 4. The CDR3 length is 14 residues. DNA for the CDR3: TGTGCCAGCAGCCGGGGACTAGCGAGTTACGAGCAGTACTTC. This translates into CASSRGLASYEQYF.

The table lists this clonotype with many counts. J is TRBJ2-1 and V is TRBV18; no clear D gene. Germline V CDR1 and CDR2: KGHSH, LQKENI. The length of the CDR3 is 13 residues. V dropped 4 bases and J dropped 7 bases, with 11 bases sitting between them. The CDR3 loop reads CASSLIIENEQFF. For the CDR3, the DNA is TGTGCCAGCTCACTTATAATCGAGAATGAGCAGTTCTTC.

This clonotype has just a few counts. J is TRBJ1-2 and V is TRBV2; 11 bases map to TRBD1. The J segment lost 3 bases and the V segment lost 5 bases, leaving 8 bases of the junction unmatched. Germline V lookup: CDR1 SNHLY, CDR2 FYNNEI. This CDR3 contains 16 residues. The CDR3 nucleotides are TGTGCCAGCAGTTTTGGACAGGGGGCGAGGTACTATGGCTACACCTTC. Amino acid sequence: CASSFGQGARYYGYTF.

CDR3 DNA: TGTGCCAGCTCGAGGGGGTACAATCAGCCCCAGCATTTT. Amino acid sequence: CASSRGYNQPQHF. V is TRBV6-1 and J is TRBJ1-5; D perhaps matches TRBD1 (6 bases). The CDR3 covers 13 residues. V gave up 8 bases and J gave up 3 bases, with 11 bases separating them. CDR1 and CDR2 (germline): MNHNS, SASEGT.

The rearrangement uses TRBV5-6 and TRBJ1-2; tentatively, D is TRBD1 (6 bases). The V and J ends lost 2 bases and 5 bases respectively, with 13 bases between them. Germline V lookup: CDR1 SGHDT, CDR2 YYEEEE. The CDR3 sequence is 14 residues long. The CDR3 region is CASSFPGASYGYTF. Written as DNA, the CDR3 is TGTGCCAGCAGCTTTCCGGGGGCGAGTTATGGCTACACCTTC.

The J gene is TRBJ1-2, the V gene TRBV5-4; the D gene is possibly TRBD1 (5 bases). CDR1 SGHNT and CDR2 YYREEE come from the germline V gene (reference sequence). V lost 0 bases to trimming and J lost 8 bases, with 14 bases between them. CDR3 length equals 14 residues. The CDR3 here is CASSLGGAGKGYTF. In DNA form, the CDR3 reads TGTGCCAGCAGCTTGGGTGGGGCAGGGAAGGGCTACACCTTC.

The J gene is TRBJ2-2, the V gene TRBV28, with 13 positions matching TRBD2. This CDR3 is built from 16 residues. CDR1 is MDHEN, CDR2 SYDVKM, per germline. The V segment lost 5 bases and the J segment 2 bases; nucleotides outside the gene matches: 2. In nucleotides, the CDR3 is TGTGCCAGCAGTGAGGGACTAGCGGGAAACACCGGGGAGCTGTTTTTT. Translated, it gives CASSEGLAGNTGELFF.

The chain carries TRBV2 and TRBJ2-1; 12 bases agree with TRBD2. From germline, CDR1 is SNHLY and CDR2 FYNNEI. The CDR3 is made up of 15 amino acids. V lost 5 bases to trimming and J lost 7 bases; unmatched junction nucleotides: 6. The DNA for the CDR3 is TGTGCCAGCAGTCGTGGACTAGCGGGGAGTAATGAGCAGTTCTTC. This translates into CASSRGLAGSNEQFF.

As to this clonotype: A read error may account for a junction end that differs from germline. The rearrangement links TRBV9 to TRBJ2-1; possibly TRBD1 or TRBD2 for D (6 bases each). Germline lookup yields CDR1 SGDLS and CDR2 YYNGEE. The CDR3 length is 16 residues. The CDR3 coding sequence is TGTGCCAGCAACGTAGGAGGGGGGCGCCCGCACAATGAGCAGTTCTTC. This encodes CASNVGGGRPHNEQFF.

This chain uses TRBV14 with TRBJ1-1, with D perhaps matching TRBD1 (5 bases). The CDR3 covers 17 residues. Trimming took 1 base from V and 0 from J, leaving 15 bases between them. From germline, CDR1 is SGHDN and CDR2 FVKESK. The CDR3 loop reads CASSQVRGGDMNTEAFF. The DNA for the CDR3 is TGTGCCAGCAGCCAAGTACGGGGGGGAGACATGAACACTGAAGCTTTCTTT.

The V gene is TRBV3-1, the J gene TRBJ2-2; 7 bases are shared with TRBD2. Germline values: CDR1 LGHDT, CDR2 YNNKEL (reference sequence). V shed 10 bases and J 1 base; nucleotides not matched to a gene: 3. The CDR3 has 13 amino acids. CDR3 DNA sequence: TGTGCCACCTCGGGGGGGAACACCGGGGAGCTGTTTTTT. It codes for CATSGGNTGELFF.

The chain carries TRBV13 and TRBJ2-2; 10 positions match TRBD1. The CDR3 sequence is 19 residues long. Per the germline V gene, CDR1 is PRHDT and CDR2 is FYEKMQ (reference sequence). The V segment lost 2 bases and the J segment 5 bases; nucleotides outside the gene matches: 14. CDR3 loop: CASSLMETRDRGYTGELFF. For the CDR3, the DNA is TGTGCCAGCAGCTTAATGGAGACCCGGGACAGGGGATATACCGGGGAGCTGTTTTTT.

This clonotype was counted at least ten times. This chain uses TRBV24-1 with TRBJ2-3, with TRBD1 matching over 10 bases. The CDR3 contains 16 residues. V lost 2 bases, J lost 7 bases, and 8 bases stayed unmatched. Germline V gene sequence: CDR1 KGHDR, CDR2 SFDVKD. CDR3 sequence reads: CATSDYGTGVLNTQYF. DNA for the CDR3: TGTGCCACCAGTGATTACGGGACAGGGGTGCTAAATACGCAGTATTTT.

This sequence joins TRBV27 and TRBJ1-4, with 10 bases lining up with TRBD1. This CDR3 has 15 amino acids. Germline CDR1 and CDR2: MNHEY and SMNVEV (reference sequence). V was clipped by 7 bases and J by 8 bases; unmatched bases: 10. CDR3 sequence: CASTTLGQGREKLFF. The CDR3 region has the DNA TGTGCCAGCACCACTCTGGGACAGGGGCGGGAAAAACTGTTTTTT.

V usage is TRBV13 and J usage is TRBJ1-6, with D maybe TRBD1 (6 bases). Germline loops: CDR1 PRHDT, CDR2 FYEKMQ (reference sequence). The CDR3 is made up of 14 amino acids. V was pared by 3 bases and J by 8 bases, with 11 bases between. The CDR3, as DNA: TGTGCCAGCAGCTTGGGACAATCGGATTCACCCCTCCACTTT. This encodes CASSLGQSDSPLHF.

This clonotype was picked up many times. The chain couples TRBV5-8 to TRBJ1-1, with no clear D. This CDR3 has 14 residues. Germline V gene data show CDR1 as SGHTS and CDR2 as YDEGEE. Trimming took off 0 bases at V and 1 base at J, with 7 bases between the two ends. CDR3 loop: CASSLGHSNTEAFF. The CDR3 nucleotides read TGTGCCAGCAGCTTGGGACACTCGAACACTGAAGCTTTCTTT.

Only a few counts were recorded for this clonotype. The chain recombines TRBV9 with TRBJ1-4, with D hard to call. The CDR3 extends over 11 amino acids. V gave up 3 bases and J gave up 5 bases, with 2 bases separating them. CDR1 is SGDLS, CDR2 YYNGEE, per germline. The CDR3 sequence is CASSENEKLFF. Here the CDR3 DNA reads TGTGCCAGCAGCGAAAATGAAAAACTGTTTTTT. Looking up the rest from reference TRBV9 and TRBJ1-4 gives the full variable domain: DSGVTQTPKHLITATGQRVTLRCSPRSGDLSVYWYQQSLDQGLQFLIQYYNGEERAKGNILERFSAQQFPDLHSELNLSSLELGDSALYFCASSENEKLFFGSGTQLSVL.

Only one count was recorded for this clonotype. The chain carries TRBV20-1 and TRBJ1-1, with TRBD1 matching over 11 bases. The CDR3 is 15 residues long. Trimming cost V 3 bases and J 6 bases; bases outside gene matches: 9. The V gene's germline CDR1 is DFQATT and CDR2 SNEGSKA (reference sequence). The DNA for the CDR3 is TGCAGTGCTAGGGAACTTGGACAGGGGGCGGCTGAAGCTTTCTTT. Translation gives CSARELGQGAAEAFF.

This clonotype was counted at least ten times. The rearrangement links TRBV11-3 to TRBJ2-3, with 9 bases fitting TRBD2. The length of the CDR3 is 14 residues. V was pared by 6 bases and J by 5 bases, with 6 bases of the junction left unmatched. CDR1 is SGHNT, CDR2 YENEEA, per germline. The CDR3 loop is CASRGGRVRDTQYF. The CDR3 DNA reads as TGTGCCAGCAGAGGCGGGAGGGTTAGAGATACGCAGTATTTT.

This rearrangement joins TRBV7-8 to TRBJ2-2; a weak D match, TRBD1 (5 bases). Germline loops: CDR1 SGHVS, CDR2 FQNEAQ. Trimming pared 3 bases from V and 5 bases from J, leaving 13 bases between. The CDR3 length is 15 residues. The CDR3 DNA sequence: TGTGCCAGCAGCTTCCTACGGACATTTACCGGGGAGCTGTTTTTT. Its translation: CASSFLRTFTGELFF.

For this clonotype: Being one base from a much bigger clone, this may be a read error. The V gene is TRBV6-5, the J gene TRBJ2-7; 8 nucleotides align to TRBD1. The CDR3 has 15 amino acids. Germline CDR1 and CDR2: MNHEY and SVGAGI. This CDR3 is CASSSRTGLSYEQHF. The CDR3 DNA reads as TGTGCCAGCAGTTCCCGGACAGGGTTGAGTTACGAGCAGCACTTC.

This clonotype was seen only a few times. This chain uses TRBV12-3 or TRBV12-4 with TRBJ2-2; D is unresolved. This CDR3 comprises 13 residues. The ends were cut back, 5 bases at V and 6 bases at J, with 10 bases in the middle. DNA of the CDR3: TGTGCCAGCAGTCCCCCCCAACCCGGGGAGCTGTTTTTT. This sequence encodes CASSPPQPGELFF.

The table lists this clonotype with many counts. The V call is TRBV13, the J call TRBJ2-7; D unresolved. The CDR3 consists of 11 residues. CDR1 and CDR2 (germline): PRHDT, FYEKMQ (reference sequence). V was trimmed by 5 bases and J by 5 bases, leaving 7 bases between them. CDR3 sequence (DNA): TGTGCCAGCAGCGTTTCCGACGAGCAGTACTTC. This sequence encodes CASSVSDEQYF.

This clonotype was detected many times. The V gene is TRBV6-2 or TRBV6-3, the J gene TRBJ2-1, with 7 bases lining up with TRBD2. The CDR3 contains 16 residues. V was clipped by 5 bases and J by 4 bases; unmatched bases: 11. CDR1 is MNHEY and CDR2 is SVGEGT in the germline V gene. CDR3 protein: CASSGTGGGRYNEQFF. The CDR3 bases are TGTGCCAGCAGTGGGACTGGGGGGGGAAGATACAATGAGCAGTTCTTC.

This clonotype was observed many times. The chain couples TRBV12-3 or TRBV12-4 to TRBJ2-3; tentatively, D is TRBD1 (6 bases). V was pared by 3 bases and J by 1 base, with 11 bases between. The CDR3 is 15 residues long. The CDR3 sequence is CASSFMPGGTDTQYF. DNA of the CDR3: TGTGCCAGCAGTTTCATGCCAGGGGGCACAGATACGCAGTATTTT.

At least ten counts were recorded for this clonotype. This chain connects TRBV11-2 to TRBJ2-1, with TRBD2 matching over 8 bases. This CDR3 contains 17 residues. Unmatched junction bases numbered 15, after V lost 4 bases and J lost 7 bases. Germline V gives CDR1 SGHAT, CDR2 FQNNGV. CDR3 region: CASSSTRRLAGLNEQFF. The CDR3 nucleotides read TGTGCCAGCAGCTCGACCCGCCGCCTAGCGGGTCTGAATGAGCAGTTCTTC.

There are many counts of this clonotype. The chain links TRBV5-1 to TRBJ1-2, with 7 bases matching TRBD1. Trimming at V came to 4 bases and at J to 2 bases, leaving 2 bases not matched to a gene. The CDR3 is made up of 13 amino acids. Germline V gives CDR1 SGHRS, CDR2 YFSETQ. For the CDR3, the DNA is TGCGCCAGCAGCGTGGGACAGAACTATGGCTACACCTTC. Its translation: CASSVGQNYGYTF. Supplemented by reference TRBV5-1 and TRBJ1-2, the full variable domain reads KAGVTQTPRYLIKTRGQQVTLSCSPISGHRSVSWYQQTPGQGLQFLFEYFSETQRNKGNFPGRFSGRQFSNSRSEMNVSTLELGDSALYLCASSVGQNYGYTFGSGTRLTVV.

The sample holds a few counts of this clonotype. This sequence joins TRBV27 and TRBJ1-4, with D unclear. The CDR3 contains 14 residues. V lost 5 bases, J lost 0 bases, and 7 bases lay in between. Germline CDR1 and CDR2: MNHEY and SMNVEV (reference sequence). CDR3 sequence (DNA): TGTGCCAGCAGTCGCAGTCCAACTAATGAAAAACTGTTTTTT. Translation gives CASSRSPTNEKLFF.

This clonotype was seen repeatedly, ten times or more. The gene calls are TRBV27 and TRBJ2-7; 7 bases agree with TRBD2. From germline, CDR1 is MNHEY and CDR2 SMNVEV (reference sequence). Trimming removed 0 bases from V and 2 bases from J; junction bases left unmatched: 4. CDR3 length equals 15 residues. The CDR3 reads CASSLSAGLTYEQYF. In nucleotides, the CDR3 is TGTGCCAGCAGTTTATCAGCGGGATTGACCTACGAGCAGTACTTC.

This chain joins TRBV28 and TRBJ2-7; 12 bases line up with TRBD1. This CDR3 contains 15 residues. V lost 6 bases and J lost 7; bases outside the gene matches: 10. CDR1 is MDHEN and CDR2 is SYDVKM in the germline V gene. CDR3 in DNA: TGTGCCAGCAGGACCGGGACAGGGGGCGGAGGGGAGCAGTACTTC. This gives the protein CASRTGTGGGGEQYF.